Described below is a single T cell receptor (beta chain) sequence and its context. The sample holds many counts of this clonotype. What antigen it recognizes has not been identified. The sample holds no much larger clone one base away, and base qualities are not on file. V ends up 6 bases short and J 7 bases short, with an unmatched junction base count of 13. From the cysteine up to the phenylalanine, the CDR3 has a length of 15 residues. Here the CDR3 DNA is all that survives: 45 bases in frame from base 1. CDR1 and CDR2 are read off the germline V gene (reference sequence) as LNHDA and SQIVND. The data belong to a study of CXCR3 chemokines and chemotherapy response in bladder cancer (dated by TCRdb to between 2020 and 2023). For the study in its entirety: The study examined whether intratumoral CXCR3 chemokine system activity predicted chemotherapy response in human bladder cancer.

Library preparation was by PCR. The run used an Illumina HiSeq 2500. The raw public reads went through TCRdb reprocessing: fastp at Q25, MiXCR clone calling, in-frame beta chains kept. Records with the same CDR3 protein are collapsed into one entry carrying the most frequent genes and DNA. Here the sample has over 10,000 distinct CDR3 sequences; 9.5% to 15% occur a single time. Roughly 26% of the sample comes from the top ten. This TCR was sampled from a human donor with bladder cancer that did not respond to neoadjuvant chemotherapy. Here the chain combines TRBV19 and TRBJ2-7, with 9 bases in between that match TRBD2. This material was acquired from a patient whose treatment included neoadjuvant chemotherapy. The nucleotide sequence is TGTGCCAGTAGGTTAAATGGCGGGGGGGCGGATGAGCAGTACTTC. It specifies CASRLNGGGADEQYF.